This is a list of T cell receptor beta chains from one sample in a study of a mutant IDH1 vaccine in newly diagnosed glioma. These TCRs' antigens remain unknown. Libraries were prepared by immunoSEQ multiplex PCR; TCRdb keeps only in-frame clonotypes and omits some of them. The sample carries about 41,000 clones, 60% to 85% recorded once. The sample here was PBMCs, taken from a glioma patient whose treatment included an IDH1 peptide vaccine. These receptors all stem from a woman aged 40 to 50 with glioma. Some clones in this sample may be carry-over from other donors' samples. The conserved cysteine and the conserved F or W are not part of the CDR3 here. The order of the fields is V gene, J gene, CDR3 protein.

>TRBV28|TRBJ1-5
ASSFGRGYRQPQH
>TRBV9|TRBJ1-2
ASSPTGFSGYGYT
>TRBV4-2|TRBJ2-7
ASSQGPGAAGEQY
>TRBV30|TRBJ2-1
AWWTGGSGQF
>TRBV10-3|TRBJ2-7
AISERLAGYEQY
>TRBV29-1|TRBJ2-2
SVESFGSANTGELF
>TRBV9|TRBJ1-2
ASSPRGGDSNYGYT
>TRBV7-8|TRBJ2-7
ASSILSGSSEQY
>TRBV18|TRBJ1-5
ASSPPTRDQPQH
>TRBV4-1|TRBJ2-2
ASSHIGQGSGELF
>TRBV7-2|TRBJ1-5
ASSPKNLTGGEVVQPQH
>TRBV5-1|TRBJ2-7
ASSFEGWDYEQY
>TRBV2|TRBJ2-1
ASSDRLAGSEQF
>TRBV7-2|TRBJ1-2
ASSPQTGDGYT
>TRBV6-1|TRBJ1-2
ASSTGGHGYT
>TRBV6-5|TRBJ2-7
ASSLRDRGYEQY
>TRBV10-3|TRBJ2-3
AVGLGTPSTDTQY
>TRBV19|TRBJ2-1
APPTRGTLLVEGAPRYEQF
>TRBV6-1|TRBJ1-4
ASGEGADGGGKLF
>TRBV18|TRBJ2-2
ASSPGGRTTGELF
>TRBV19|TRBJ2-1
ASSMGLAGVWQF
>TRBV5-8|TRBJ1-2
ASSSTQDGYT
>TRBV19|TRBJ1-5
ASSILAWGQPQH
>TRBV4-3|TRBJ1-5
ASSQARAGDQPQH
>TRBV27|TRBJ1-5
ASSLSAGQGLHQPQH
>TRBV6-5|TRBJ1-2
ASSYARGNYGYT
>TRBV19|TRBJ2-5
ASSMGRETQY
>TRBV5-4|TRBJ1-5
AYRTGASIDQPQH
>TRBV4-3|TRBJ1-4
ASSQELRTGADEKLF
>TRBV7-2|TRBJ1-3
ASSAPGRGAGNTIY
>TRBV14|TRBJ2-7
ASRGGLEQY
>TRBV5-8|TRBJ1-1
ASSLAGTGGKAF
>TRBV5-1|TRBJ2-1
ASSRDSKSNNEQF
>TRBV7-9|TRBJ2-7
ASSLGEGAGYEQY
>TRBV4-2|TRBJ1-5
ASSANLGFPGQGIGQPQH
>TRBV2|TRBJ2-7
ASRRAGGPREQY
>TRBV6-7|TRBJ2-7
ASSYRDDVRLADYEQY
>TRBV6-1|TRBJ2-1
ASSESLSDEQF
>TRBV5-1|TRBJ2-7
ASRGEGEQY
>TRBV6-5|TRBJ1-1
ASSYDRQEAF
>TRBV5-8|TRBJ2-1
ASSLGLAGGNEQF
>TRBV18|TRBJ1-1
ASSPLENTEAF
>TRBV7-3|TRBJ1-1
ASSLYAVRNTEAF
>TRBV5-1|TRBJ1-2
ASSPEGRPRGYT
>TRBV4-3|TRBJ1-4
ASSLDYSDGGEKLF
>TRBV15|TRBJ1-2
ATSRDLQGARGYT
>TRBV15|TRBJ2-7
ATSRDKASAYEQY
>TRBV5-5|TRBJ2-7
ASTLGDSSYEQY
>TRBV5-4|TRBJ1-6
ASSTVTGIATSPLH
>TRBV7-9|TRBJ1-5
ASSLVSGQGLMGQPQH
>TRBV13|TRBJ2-7
ASSSIPGEQY
>TRBV10-3|TRBJ1-5
AISEEWGFSNQPQH
>TRBV19|TRBJ1-1
ASSMVPGMNTEAF
>TRBV5-6|TRBJ2-3
ASRADRVWDTQY
>TRBV25-1|TRBJ2-1
ASSLVAGGREQF